A selection of T cell receptor beta chains follows, all from one sample in a study of blood T cell repertoires in COVID-19. The table came from immunoSEQ multiplex PCR; TCRdb's copy has only in-frame clones and leaves some out. The sample comprises about 76,000 clones, about 90% of which are singletons, and 5.8% rests with the top ten. The source material was peripheral blood. Receptors originate from a human donor in a cohort sampled during active COVID-19. CDR3s include the opening cysteine and the closing phenylalanine or tryptophan. A D gene is named only where the DNA matches it firmly. Where a row states a size, it is once, few, many or the class of an expanded clone; other rows omit it.

>NA|NA|TRBJ2-6|TRBV7-6
TGTGCCAGCAGCTTATTGCAGGGGTACGGGGCCAACGTCCTGACTTTC
CASSLLQGYGANVLTF
>few|TRBD2|TRBJ2-3|TRBV7-9
TGTGCCAGCAGGGGTGGCCTAGCGGGGTTCACAGATACGCAGTATTTT
CASRGGLAGFTDTQYF
>NA|NA|TRBJ2-2|TRBV7-9
TGTGCCAGCAGCCTGATGCAGGGGTTCGGCGGGGAGCTGTTTTTT
CASSLMQGFGGELFF
>NA|TRBD2|TRBJ2-5|TRBV19
TGTGCCAGTTCTGAGACTAGCGGGACCCAAGAGACCCAGTACTTC
CASSETSGTQETQYF
>NA|TRBD1|TRBJ2-3|TRBV19
TGTGCCAGTAGTGTCCGGGACAGGGGAAGAGATACGCAGTATTTT
CASSVRDRGRDTQYF
>NA|NA|TRBJ1-3|TRBV19
TGTGCCAGTAGTATAGCCGGTTACTCTGGAAACACCATATATTTT
CASSIAGYSGNTIYF
>NA|NA|TRBJ2-1|TRBV5-6
TGTGCCAGCAGCTTGGCCAGTTTGGGCGAGCAGTTCTTC
CASSLASLGEQFF
>few|NA|TRBJ1-1|TRBV7-8
TGTGCCAGCAGCCCCCGGGGAGTAAGATCTGAAGCTTTCTTT
CASSPRGVRSEAFF
>NA|NA|TRBJ2-3|TRBV3-1/TRBV3-2
TGTGCCAGCAAGGGGTCGGACACAGATACGCAGTATTTT
CASKGSDTDTQYF
>once|TRBD2|TRBJ2-7|TRBV5-4
TGTGCCAGCAGCTTGCCAGGGCTAGCGGGATACGAGCAGTACTTC
CASSLPGLAGYEQYF
>NA|TRBD1|TRBJ2-1|TRBV5-8
TGTGCCAGCAGCATTCGACAGGGGGCGTCATACAATGAGCAGTTCTTC
CASSIRQGASYNEQFF
>NA|NA|TRBJ2-2|TRBV7-6
TGTGCCAGCAGCTTAGCGCTGGTTTTCGCTAACGGGGAGCTGTTTTTT
CASSLALVFANGELFF
>NA|TRBD2|TRBJ2-2|TRBV4-2
TGTGCCAGCACCCGCTTAGCGGGGGGCACCGGGGAGCTGTTTTTT
CASTRLAGGTGELFF
>NA|NA|TRBJ2-1|TRBV4-3
TGCGCCAGCAGCCATCAAGGAGGCGATGAGCAGTTCTTC
CASSHQGGDEQFF
>NA|TRBD2|TRBJ2-7|TRBV5-1
TGCGCCAGCAGCTTTCTAGCGGGGGGGTTCTACGAGCAGTACTTC
CASSFLAGGFYEQYF
>NA|NA|TRBJ1-4|TRBV10-3
TGTGCCATCAGTGAGTCAGAGGCATACGATTATGAAAAACTGTTTTTT
CAISESEAYDYEKLFF
>NA|TRBD1|TRBJ1-6|TRBV4-3
TGCGCCAGCAGCCAAGCAGGGGGTTCAAGGTCACCCCTCCACTTT
CASSQAGGSRSPLHF
>NA|NA|TRBJ1-5|TRBV19
TGTGCCAGTCGGTCCTTCTATAGCAATCAGCCCCAGCATTTT
CASRSFYSNQPQHF
>NA|NA|TRBJ2-5|TRBV5-6
TGTGCCAGCAGCCAGTACCAAGTCCAAGAGACCCAGTACTTC
CASSQYQVQETQYF
>few|TRBD2|TRBJ2-7|TRBV6-5
TGTGCCAGCAGAGCGGGACCGGGGTACGAGCAGTACTTC
CASRAGPGYEQYF
>NA|NA|TRBJ2-7|TRBV7-2
TGTGCCAGCAGCTTCAGTGGCGGACAAACCTACGAGCAGTACTTC
CASSFSGGQTYEQYF
>NA|TRBD1|TRBJ2-7|TRBV4-2
TGTGCCAGCAGCCAAGTCGACAGGGAATACGAGCAGTACTTC
CASSQVDREYEQYF
>NA|NA|TRBJ2-1|TRBV5-1
TGCGCCAGCAGCCAGGGCCTAGACAGGTGGAACAATGAGCAGTTCTTC
CASSQGLDRWNNEQFF
>once|TRBD2|TRBJ2-3|TRBV6-2/TRBV6-3
TGTGCCAGCAGCCTTTCTAGCGGGGGCACAGATACGCAGTATTTT
CASSLSSGGTDTQYF
>NA|TRBD1|TRBJ1-6|TRBV6-5
TGTGCCAGCAGTCGTCCACGACAGGGAAATTCACCCCTCCACTTT
CASSRPRQGNSPLHF
>few|TRBD1|TRBJ2-5|TRBV7-9
TGTGCCAGCAGCTTAGGAGACAGGGGGCCCCAAGAGACCCAGTACTTC
CASSLGDRGPQETQYF
>NA|NA|TRBJ2-7|TRBV27
TGTGCCAGCAGTTTATGGGGCGGATACGAGCAGTACTTC
CASSLWGGYEQYF
>NA|TRBD1|TRBJ1-1|TRBV7-9
TGTGCCAGCGAAACCCAAGCGACAGGGGGCACTGAAGCTTTCTTT
CASETQATGGTEAFF
>once|TRBD2|TRBJ2-3|TRBV6-5
TGTGCCAGCAGTCGGGACTACACAGATACGCAGTATTTT
CASSRDYTDTQYF
>few|NA|TRBJ1-5|TRBV7-8
TGTGCCAGCAGCCTGATGACAGGCAATCAGCCCCAGCATTTT
CASSLMTGNQPQHF
>NA|NA|TRBJ2-7|TRBV7-9
TGTGCCAGCCAGGGCACATCCTACGAGCAGTACTTC
CASQGTSYEQYF
>NA|NA|TRBJ1-5|TRBV15
TGTGCCACCAGCACCGAAAACGGTCAGCCCCAGCATTTT
CATSTENGQPQHF
>NA|TRBD1|TRBJ2-7|TRBV13
TGTGCCAGCAGCTTACAGGGGGAGATTTCCTACGAGCAGTACTTC
CASSLQGEISYEQYF
>NA|NA|TRBJ2-5|TRBV5-5
TGTGCCAGCAGGTCCCAGGAGACCCAGTACTTC
CASRSQETQYF
>NA|NA|TRBJ1-6|TRBV5-8
TGTGCCAGCAGCCCAGGGGTTTCACCCCTCCACTTT
CASSPGVSPLHF
>NA|NA|TRBJ2-3|TRBV7-8
TGTGCCAGCGCCTTCAGGGATACGCAGTATTTT
CASAFRDTQYF
>NA|TRBD1|TRBJ1-2|TRBV3-1/TRBV3-2
TGTGCCAGCAGCCAGGCTACAGGGGACTATGGCTACACCTTC
CASSQATGDYGYTF
>NA|NA|TRBJ2-5|TRBV6-6
TGTGCCAGCAGTTTTCCCAGGGGGGTACAAGAGACCCAGTACTTC
CASSFPRGVQETQYF
>NA|NA|TRBJ1-6|TRBV6-1
TGTGCCAGCAGTGCCTCGACAGGACCCTATAATTCACCCCTCCACTTT
CASSASTGPYNSPLHF
>NA|NA|TRBJ2-7|TRBV7-2
TGTGCCAGCAGCTTAGACGGGACCTACGAGCAGTACTTC
CASSLDGTYEQYF